This T cell receptor (beta chain) was sequenced during a study of control samples from healthy donors and cancer patients. V lost 2 bases and J lost 6, with 16 bases in between. CDR3 length: 15 amino acids. CDR1 and CDR2 (germline): MDHEN, SYDVKM. Sequenced by immunoSEQ multiplex PCR; TCRdb stores in-frame clones only, minus some. This sample has under 450,000 clones, with 90% found just once. This sequence joins TRBV28 and TRBJ2-5; D is undetermined. The receptor's source is a man aged 35 to 55 with head and neck cancer. Sample: PBMCs. CDR3 DNA sequence: TGTGCCAGCAGTTTAGGACCCGGCGAGTTAAAGACCCAGTACTTC. This translates into CASSLGPGELKTQYF.